Each of the 16 T cell receptor beta chains below was sequenced from the same sample in a study of CD8+ T cells in alopecia areata. After isolation, RNA underwent reverse transcription to generate cDNA as the sequencing template. The protocol was immunoSEQ multiplex PCR, while the TCRdb copy is restricted to in-frame clones and leaves out a portion. The top ten hold roughly 6.5% of the sample, which has 110,000 to 150,000 clones, about 60% seen once. This sample comprised CD4+ T cells sorted from blood, obtained at week 0. The receptors shown here come from a human donor with alopecia areata.

This clone was found a few times. The chain is built from TRBV29-1 and TRBJ1-2; a weak D match, TRBD1 (6 bases). Trimming took 7 bases from V and 5 from J, leaving 14 bases between them. From germline, CDR1 is SQVTM and CDR2 ANQGSEA. The CDR3 runs to 12 residues. DNA for the CDR3: TGCAGCGCTGCCGGACAGAATTATGGCTACACCTTC. It encodes CSAAGQNYGYTF.

The chain recombines TRBV4-1 with TRBJ1-2; D is perhaps TRBD1 (5 bases). In germline, CDR1 is MGHRA, CDR2 YSYEKL. Trimming removed 1 base at V and 8 bases at J, with 20 bases between. CDR3 length: 16 residues. The CDR3 reads CASSQAPGPGQGGYTF. CDR3 nucleotide sequence: TGCGCCAGCAGCCAAGCCCCAGGGCCGGGCCAAGGAGGCTACACCTTC.

The chain couples TRBV5-4 to TRBJ2-5; TRBD1 aligns across 8 bases. The V gene end was trimmed by 4 bases and the J gene end by 4 bases; junction bases not matched to a gene: 3. The germline gives CDR1 SGHNT, CDR2 YYREEE (reference sequence). CDR3 size: 13 residues. CDR3 nucleotide sequence: TGTGCCAGCAGCCGTGGACAGGGAGAGACCCAGTACTTC. This translates into CASSRGQGETQYF.

The CDR3 here is CASRRTDSYEQYF. The CDR3 DNA reads as TGTGCCAGCAGACGAACGGACAGCTACGAGCAGTACTTC. The gene calls are TRBV7-9 and TRBJ2-7, with a possible D match to TRBD1 (6 bases). The CDR3 runs 13 residues. The germline V and J ends were trimmed by 6 bases and 3 bases, with 12 bases remaining between them. Per the germline V gene, CDR1 is SEHNR and CDR2 is FQNEAQ (reference sequence).

This clone was recorded a few times. The V call is TRBV11-2, the J call TRBJ2-3, with D possibly TRBD2 on 5 matching bases. The germline V gene encodes CDR1 SGHAT and CDR2 FQNNGV. The length of the CDR3 is 14 residues. V was trimmed by 2 bases and J by 11 bases, leaving 17 bases between them. The CDR3 is CASSLMGSDRGQYF. The CDR3 DNA follows: TGTGCCAGCAGCTTAATGGGGAGTGATCGCGGGCAGTATTTT. The complete variable domain, with remaining parts taken from reference TRBV11-2 and TRBJ2-3, reads EAGVAQSPRYKIIEKRQSVAFWCNPISGHATLYWYQQILGQGPKLLIQFQNNGVVDDSQLPKDRFSAERLKGVDSTLKIQPAKLEDSAVYLCASSLMGSDRGQYFGPGTRLTVL.

This chain connects TRBV9 to TRBJ2-1; 9 bases agree with TRBD2. The CDR3 is 12 amino acids. Germline CDR1 is SGDLS and CDR2 is YYNGEE. V shed 4 bases and J 13 bases; nucleotides not matched to a gene: 6. The CDR3 reads CASSSGTSSQFF. The DNA for the CDR3 is TGTGCCAGCAGCTCCGGGACTAGCTCCCAGTTCTTC.

This clone is classed as medium-sized (0.01 to 0.1%). The V call is TRBV10-3, the J call TRBJ1-3, with 7 bases identical to TRBD1. The ends lost 8 bases at V and 0 bases at J; junction bases unmatched: 1. The V gene's germline CDR1 is ENHRY and CDR2 SYGVKD. The CDR3 loop spans 13 amino acids. CDR3: CAIRDSSGNTIYF. CDR3 bases: TGTGCCATCCGGGACAGCTCTGGAAACACCATATATTTT.

For the CDR3, the DNA is TGTGCCTGGAACCAAGACAGGAATCAGCCCCAGCATTTT. Protein sequence: CAWNQDRNQPQHF. The chain joins TRBV30 to TRBJ1-5; tentatively, D is TRBD1 (6 bases). V was cut by 4 bases and J by 4 bases, with 11 bases left in between. The CDR3 has 13 residues. Looked up from germline, CDR1 is GTSNPN and CDR2 is SVGIG (reference sequence).

This sequence joins TRBV11-2 and TRBJ1-6, with a tentative D call TRBD1 (5 bases). This CDR3 spans 16 amino acids. Trimming left V 1 base short and J 10 bases short, with 17 bases between. Germline CDR1 reads SGHAT; CDR2 reads FQNNGV. CDR3 DNA: TGTGCCAGCAGCTTAGGCGTCGGGACGACAGAATCACCCCTCCACTTT. This encodes CASSLGVGTTESPLHF.

This chain joins TRBV5-1 and TRBJ2-6; D may be TRBD2 (5 bases). Per germline, CDR1 SGHRS and CDR2 YFSETQ. The CDR3 loop spans 17 amino acids. V lost 0 bases to trimming and J lost 0 bases, with 10 bases between them. CDR3 protein: CASSLGLDFSGANVLTF. CDR3 nucleotide sequence: TGCGCCAGCAGCTTGGGTCTGGACTTCTCTGGGGCCAACGTCCTGACTTTC. The whole variable domain, filled in from reference TRBV5-1 and TRBJ2-6, reads KAGVTQTPRYLIKTRGQQVTLSCSPISGHRSVSWYQQTPGQGLQFLFEYFSETQRNKGNFPGRFSGRQFSNSRSEMNVSTLELGDSALYLCASSLGLDFSGANVLTFGAGSRLTVL.

The chain links TRBV5-1 to TRBJ2-1; D not resolved. There are 15 residues in the CDR3. In germline, CDR1 is SGHRS, CDR2 YFSETQ. The V end was cut by 4 bases, the J end by 0 bases, with 11 bases between. The CDR3 nucleotides read TGCGCCAGCAGCCCGACTTTTAGCTCCTACAATGAGCAGTTCTTC. It yields the protein CASSPTFSSYNEQFF.

This clone turned up a few times. The rearrangement links TRBV4-2 to TRBJ2-1; 11 bases line up with TRBD2. Per the germline V gene, CDR1 is LGHNA and CDR2 is YNFKEQ. The CDR3 has 18 residues. The V and J ends lost 2 bases and 0 bases, in that order; junction bases with no gene match: 6. The CDR3 spells CASSQYSGGGFSYNEQFF. The CDR3 nucleotides are TGTGCCAGCAGCCAATATAGCGGGGGGGGCTTCTCCTACAATGAGCAGTTCTTC.

The chain employs TRBV29-1 and TRBJ2-1, with D tentatively TRBD1 (7 bases). Germline-derived CDR1 and CDR2 are SQVTM and ANQGSEA. V shed 6 bases and J shed 7 bases, with 19 bases lying between them. CDR3 size: 14 residues. The DNA of the CDR3 is TGCAGCGTCCATAAGGGGCAGGGGGGAAATGAGCAGTTCTTC. This translates into CSVHKGQGGNEQFF.

The chain combines TRBV25-1 with TRBJ1-6; a weak D match, TRBD1 (5 bases). The CDR3 extends over 14 amino acids. The germline V gene encodes CDR1 MGHDK and CDR2 SYGVNS. V lost 2 bases and J 3 bases, leaving 5 bases between the germline ends. The chain's CDR3 is CASSEGGYNSPLHF. CDR3 DNA sequence: TGTGCCAGCAGTGAAGGGGGCTATAATTCACCCCTCCACTTT. Full variable domain (rest looked up from reference TRBV25-1 and TRBJ1-6): EADIYQTPRYLVIGTGKKITLECSQTMGHDKMYWYQQDPGMELHLIHYSYGVNSTEKGDLSSESTVSRIRTEHFPLTLESARPSHTSQYLCASSEGGYNSPLHFGNGTRLTVT.

As regards this clone: A read error may account for a junction end that differs from germline. J is TRBJ2-4 and V is TRBV7-9; D is possibly TRBD2 (7 bases). The CDR3 is 14 residues long. CDR1 and CDR2 (germline): SEHNR, FQNEAQ (reference sequence). The CDR3 loop reads CASSPQGGGSRVSF. The CDR3 coding sequence is TGTGCCAGCAGCCCACAGGGCGGGGGTTCGAGGGTGAGCTTC. The variable domain in full, with the rest retrieved from reference TRBV7-9 and TRBJ2-4, is DTGVSQNPRHKITKRGQNVTFRCDPISEHNRLYWYRQTLGQGPEFLTYFQNEAQLEKSRLLSDRFSAERPKGSFSTLEIQRTEQGDSAMYLCASSPQGGGSRVSFGAGTRLSVL.

This clone was detected a few times. This rearrangement joins TRBV19 to TRBJ1-1; no clear D gene. V lost 7 bases and J lost 1, with 16 bases in between. Per germline, CDR1 LNHDA and CDR2 SQIVND (reference sequence). The CDR3 extends over 15 amino acids. Written as DNA, the CDR3 is TGTGCCAGTACCCCTTCAGCGGCAACGAACACTGAAGCTTTCTTT. Translating it yields CASTPSAATNTEAFF. Full variable domain (remainder filled in from reference TRBV19 and TRBJ1-1): DGGITQSPKYLFRKEGQNVTLSCEQNLNHDAMYWYRQDPGQGLRLIYYSQIVNDFQKGDIAEGYSVSREKKESFPLTVTSAQKNPTAFYLCASTPSAATNTEAFFGQGTRLTVV.